The T cell receptor (beta chain) under discussion was sequenced for a study of blood T cell repertoires in COVID-19. Background on the study: T cells, B-cell-depleted T cells, or PBMCs supplied cDNA or gDNA.

The germline V and J ends were trimmed by 6 bases and 2 bases, with 13 bases remaining between them. CDR1 MDHEN and CDR2 SYDVKM come from the germline V gene. This CDR3 spans 15 amino acids. Some clones are missing from TCRdb's copy, which holds only in-frame ones; the method was immunoSEQ multiplex PCR. In the table there are 100,000 or so clones, 65% to 85% of which are singletons. The rearrangement links TRBV28 to TRBJ1-4; D call uncertain. The TCR was taken from a man between 70 and 80 years old with active or convalescent COVID-19. The sequenced sample consisted of peripheral blood. In DNA, the CDR3 is TGTGCCAGCAGACTCTCTGGGAGCACTAATGAAAAACTGTTTTTT. Protein: CASRLSGSTNEKLFF.